These 21 T cell receptor beta chains were sequenced from one sample in a study of PD-L1 blockade in urothelial cancer. Method: immunoSEQ multiplex PCR; TCRdb's copy keeps in-frame clones and lacks some. The data contain about 91,000 clones, 90% of them singletons. The sequenced sample was PBMCs, obtained around atezolizumab (anti-PD-L1) treatment. The receptors here all came from a man aged 55 to 70 with urothelial cancer.

The gene calls are TRBV11-2 and TRBJ1-4, with unresolved D. In germline, CDR1 is SGHAT, CDR2 FQNNGV. The V end was cut by 2 bases, the J end by 4 bases, with 8 bases between. CDR3 size: 14 residues. The CDR3 DNA reads TGTGCCAGCAGCTTATCTCGGGTTAATGAAAAACTGTTTTTT. Translating it yields CASSLSRVNEKLFF.

The rearrangement joins TRBV30 to TRBJ1-1; D possibly corresponds to TRBD1 (6 bases). The V gene's germline CDR1 is GTSNPN and CDR2 SVGIG (reference sequence). Trimming left V 3 bases short and J 6 bases short, with 11 bases between. The CDR3 is made up of 12 amino acids. The DNA of the CDR3 is TGTGCCTGGAGGGGGGCAGCCCCTGAAGCTTTCTTT. Protein sequence: CAWRGAAPEAFF.

The V gene is TRBV7-8, the J gene TRBJ2-6, with a weak D call TRBD1 (6 bases). The CDR3 extends over 17 amino acids. V was clipped by 1 base and J by 1 base, with 11 bases between them. Germline V gene lookup returns CDR1 SGHVS and CDR2 FQNEAQ. DNA for the CDR3: TGTGCCAGCAGCTTAGTATGGGGGCAATCTGGGGCCAACGTCCTGACTTTC. Residues: CASSLVWGQSGANVLTF.

V is TRBV6-1 and J is TRBJ2-7, with D possibly TRBD1 on 5 matching bases. Germline assignment: CDR1 MNHNS and CDR2 SASEGT. This CDR3 has 14 amino acids. Trimming removed 8 bases from V and 5 bases from J, with 19 bases in between. The CDR3 region is CASENKAGNHEQYF. In DNA, the CDR3 is TGTGCCAGCGAAAATAAGGCAGGGAACCACGAGCAGTACTTC.

J is TRBJ2-7 and V is TRBV6-5; D perhaps matches TRBD1 (5 bases). CDR1 MNHEY and CDR2 SVGAGI come from the germline V gene. The CDR3 consists of 11 residues. V dropped 10 bases and J dropped 3 bases, with 10 bases sitting between them. The CDR3 sequence: CAIQGNYEQYF. In DNA, the CDR3 is TGTGCCATTCAGGGAAACTACGAGCAGTACTTC.

CDR3 bases: TGCGCCAGCAGCTTGGCCCTATCTGCCCGCGGGAGGGGCACAGATACGCAGTATTTT. This sequence encodes CASSLALSARGRGTDTQYF. V and J are TRBV5-1 and TRBJ2-3; TRBD2 matches at 9 bases. Germline V gives CDR1 SGHRS, CDR2 YFSETQ. Trimming cost V 0 bases and J 1 base; bases outside gene matches: 12. The CDR3 consists of 19 residues.

This clone was counted once. The rearrangement links TRBV28 to TRBJ2-1; 11 positions match TRBD2. With V trimmed by 7 bases and J by 2 bases, 4 bases remained unmatched. The CDR3 runs to 15 residues. Per germline, CDR1 MDHEN and CDR2 SYDVKM. The CDR3 DNA sequence: TGTGCCAGCACCACGGGACTAGCGGCCTACAATGAGCAGTTCTTC. As protein: CASTTGLAAYNEQFF.

The rearrangement links TRBV7-9 to TRBJ2-7; D gene uncertain. The CDR3 loop spans 14 amino acids. Germline loops: CDR1 SEHNR, CDR2 FQNEAQ (reference sequence). V dropped 1 base and J dropped 5 bases, with 12 bases sitting between them. CDR3 residues: CASSLGSSADEQYF. CDR3 nucleotides: TGTGCCAGCAGCTTAGGTTCGAGTGCGGACGAGCAGTACTTC.

The rearrangement links TRBV30 to TRBJ2-2; TRBD2 matches 12 bases. The CDR3 runs to 17 residues. Trimming at V came to 1 base and at J to 6 bases, leaving 9 bases not matched to a gene. The germline gives CDR1 GTSNPN, CDR2 SVGIG (reference sequence). CDR3 protein: CAWSDPSGRAVSGELFF. For the CDR3, the DNA is TGTGCCTGGAGTGACCCTAGCGGGAGGGCCGTTTCCGGGGAGCTGTTTTTT.

The chain links TRBV19 to TRBJ2-7, with a tentative D call TRBD2 (6 bases). The length of the CDR3 is 14 residues. Germline V CDR1 and CDR2: LNHDA, SQIVND (reference sequence). The CDR3 spells CATKRVPTGHEQYF. CDR3 in DNA: TGTGCTACGAAGCGGGTACCGACGGGCCACGAGCAGTACTTC.

The chain employs TRBV28 and TRBJ2-7; 9 bases map to TRBD2. This CDR3 spans 16 amino acids. V dropped 3 bases and J dropped 4; count of bases not matched to a gene: 10. Per the germline V gene, CDR1 is MDHEN and CDR2 is SYDVKM. The CDR3 protein is CASSLQSSGIWYEQYF. The CDR3 coding sequence is TGTGCCAGCAGTTTGCAGTCTAGCGGGATTTGGTACGAGCAGTACTTC.

The J gene is TRBJ2-3, the V gene TRBV11-2; D not resolved. The V gene's germline CDR1 is SGHAT and CDR2 FQNNGV. This CDR3 is 15 amino acids long. Deletions cut 2 bases from V and 0 bases from J, with 9 bases between. CDR3 loop: CASSLYSLSTDTQYF. The CDR3 nucleotides are TGTGCCAGCAGCTTATACAGCCTGAGCACAGATACGCAGTATTTT.

The chain carries TRBV28 and TRBJ2-3, with 7 bases lining up with TRBD2. The CDR3 sequence is 15 residues long. CDR1 and CDR2 from the germline V gene are MDHEN and SYDVKM. The ends lost 5 bases at V and 8 bases at J; junction bases unmatched: 13. CDR3 region: CASSPPFTSEGTQYF. DNA of the CDR3: TGTGCCAGCAGTCCCCCATTCACTAGCGAAGGTACGCAGTATTTT.

About this clone: This sample also contains other DNA sequences that code for the same CDR3. This chain links TRBV28 with TRBJ2-7, with D possibly TRBD1 on 5 matching bases. CDR1 MDHEN and CDR2 SYDVKM come from the germline V gene. CDR3 length: 12 residues. Trimming removed 7 bases at V and 3 bases at J, with 10 bases between. This CDR3 reads CASTQGVYEQYF. The CDR3 DNA sequence: TGTGCCAGCACCCAGGGTGTCTACGAGCAGTACTTC.

This clone is a singleton in its sample. The chain employs TRBV6-5 and TRBJ2-5; the D gene is possibly TRBD1 (6 bases). Trimming removed 6 bases from V and 6 bases from J, with 17 bases in between. CDR1 and CDR2 (germline): MNHEY, SVGAGI. This CDR3 spans 14 amino acids. CDR3 sequence: CASSPSGGGKTQYF. CDR3 nucleotides: TGTGCCAGCAGCCCTAGTGGGGGCGGAAAGACCCAGTACTTC.

This clone was seen a few times. CDR3 in amino acids: CATSKDRTGDEKLFF. The CDR3 nucleotides are TGTGCCACCAGCAAGGACCGGACAGGGGATGAAAAACTGTTTTTT. The rearrangement uses TRBV15 and TRBJ1-4, with 9 bases identical to TRBD1. The V gene's germline CDR1 is LNHNV and CDR2 YYDKDF (reference sequence). V dropped 4 bases and J dropped 6; count of bases not matched to a gene: 6. The CDR3 sequence is 15 residues long.

The chain couples TRBV7-2 to TRBJ1-1; D not certain. V shed 5 bases and J shed 1 base, with 8 bases lying between them. The CDR3 consists of 13 residues. Germline V gene lookup returns CDR1 SGHTA and CDR2 FQGNSA. This CDR3 is CASSPDKNTEAFF. CDR3 sequence (DNA): TGTGCCAGCAGCCCCGACAAGAACACTGAAGCTTTCTTT.

The chain uses TRBV7-6 and TRBJ2-3; 11 bases align to TRBD2. The CDR3 has 19 residues. Per germline, CDR1 SGHVS and CDR2 FNYEAQ. The ends lost 5 bases at V and 2 bases at J; junction bases unmatched: 15. CDR3 nucleotide sequence: TGTGCCAGCAGCGGAGCAGGGCTAGCGGGGGGAAAACTCACAGATACGCAGTATTTT. Residues: CASSGAGLAGGKLTDTQYF. The variable domain in full, with the rest retrieved from reference TRBV7-6 and TRBJ2-3, is GAGVSQSPRYKVTKRGQDVALRCDPISGHVSLYWYRQALGQGPEFLTYFNYEAQQDKSGLPNDRFSAERPEGSISTLTIQRTEQRDSAMYRCASSGAGLAGGKLTDTQYFGPGTRLTVL.

V is TRBV5-5 and J is TRBJ2-1; TRBD2 is a possible D gene (5 bases). There are 15 residues in the CDR3. CDR1 is SGHKS and CDR2 is YYEKEE in the germline V gene (reference sequence). Trimming shortened V by 1 base and J by 0 bases, and 8 bases separated the two germline ends. This chain's CDR3 is CASSLLGSSYNEQFF. CDR3 nucleotide sequence: TGTGCCAGCAGCTTGTTGGGGAGCTCCTACAATGAGCAGTTCTTC.

The chain employs TRBV7-3 and TRBJ2-1, with D possibly matching TRBD2 (5 bases). The V gene's germline CDR1 is SGHTA and CDR2 FQGTGA. V was cut by 1 base and J by 2 bases, with 12 bases left in between. The CDR3 covers 16 residues. CDR3 nucleotides: TGTGCCAGCAGCTTAAATGGCGGGCCGACCTACAATGAGCAGTTCTTC. This encodes CASSLNGGPTYNEQFF. Based on the CDR3 plus reference TRBV7-3 and TRBJ2-1, the full variable domain is GAGVSQTPSNKVTEKGKYVELRCDPISGHTALYWYRQSLGQGPEFLIYFQGTGAADDSGLPNDRFFAVRPEGSVSTLKIQRTERGDSAVYLCASSLNGGPTYNEQFFGPGTRLTVL.

This rearrangement joins TRBV4-2 to TRBJ2-5, with D tentatively TRBD2 (6 bases). From germline, CDR1 is LGHNA and CDR2 YNFKEQ. The ends were cut back, 1 base at V and 5 bases at J, with 11 bases in the middle. The CDR3 has 14 residues. DNA of the CDR3: TGTGCCAGCAGCCAAGGGGACTGGCCGGAGACCCAGTACTTC. Translated: CASSQGDWPETQYF.